The 17 T cell receptor beta chains below all came from one sample that was sequenced in a study of graft-versus-host responses after intestinal transplantation. Clones were sequenced by immunoSEQ multiplex PCR, and TCRdb holds only the in-frame ones, with some missing. The table lists around 92,000 clones, about 84% of them singletons, with approximately 1.4% in the top ten. This specimen was PBMCs, taken 255 days after intestinal transplant. The receptor source for this set is a human patient who received an intestinal transplant, so some T cells may come from the graft donor.

The rearrangement joins TRBV20-1 to TRBJ1-1, with D perhaps TRBD1 (6 bases). The CDR3 length is 11 residues. Germline loops: CDR1 DFQATT, CDR2 SNEGSKA (reference sequence). Here the CDR3 DNA reads TGCAGGACAGGAGGGAACACTGAAGCTTTCTTT. It specifies CRTGGNTEAFF.

The chain carries TRBV27 and TRBJ1-1; 10 positions match TRBD1. The CDR3 sequence is 15 residues long. The V gene's germline CDR1 is MNHEY and CDR2 SMNVEV (reference sequence). After removal of 2 bases from V and 5 bases from J, the junction contained 5 bases not matched to a gene. The CDR3 here is CASSLDRGLGTEAFF. The CDR3 DNA follows: TGTGCCAGCAGTTTAGACAGGGGGCTAGGAACTGAAGCTTTCTTT.

The V and J genes are TRBV9 and TRBJ2-7; possibly TRBD1 for D (5 bases). Germline V gene sequence: CDR1 SGDLS, CDR2 YYNGEE. V dropped 0 bases and J dropped 0 bases, with 13 bases sitting between them. The CDR3 totals 16 residues. CDR3 protein: CASSVADDSYSYEQYF. CDR3 nucleotide sequence: TGTGCCAGCAGCGTAGCTGACGACAGTTACTCCTACGAGCAGTACTTC. Full variable domain (outside the CDR3, taken from reference TRBV9 and TRBJ2-7): DSGVTQTPKHLITATGQRVTLRCSPRSGDLSVYWYQQSLDQGLQFLIQYYNGEERAKGNILERFSAQQFPDLHSELNLSSLELGDSALYFCASSVADDSYSYEQYFGPGTRLTVT.

V usage is TRBV27 and J usage is TRBJ2-4; TRBD1 might be the D (6 bases). Germline V lookup: CDR1 MNHEY, CDR2 SMNVEV (reference sequence). Trimming shortened V by 6 bases and J by 8 bases, and 29 bases separated the two germline ends. This CDR3 is built from 18 residues. The CDR3 coding sequence is TGTGCCAGCAGAAGACTTGGACAGCTGATTGACCCGTCCCACATTCAGTACTTC. It codes for CASRRLGQLIDPSHIQYF.

This sequence joins TRBV19 and TRBJ2-5; 11 bases map to TRBD2. The germline gives CDR1 LNHDA, CDR2 SQIVND (reference sequence). The trim removed 4 bases at V and 5 bases at J, leaving 6 bases unmatched. This CDR3 has 15 residues. The chain's CDR3 is CASSKISGGAETQYF. CDR3 coding DNA: TGTGCCAGTAGTAAGATTAGCGGGGGGGCTGAGACCCAGTACTTC.

V usage is TRBV27 and J usage is TRBJ1-2; D ambiguous. This CDR3 has 14 amino acids. Trimming removed 5 bases from V and 0 bases from J, with 10 bases in between. Germline V CDR1 and CDR2: MNHEY, SMNVEV (reference sequence). DNA of the CDR3: TGTGCCAGCAGTCCTTCGGAGTCTAACTATGGCTACACCTTC. It codes for CASSPSESNYGYTF.

The V gene is TRBV27, the J gene TRBJ2-2, with D possibly matching TRBD2 (6 bases). The length of the CDR3 is 14 residues. Germline lookup yields CDR1 MNHEY and CDR2 SMNVEV (reference sequence). V gave up 8 bases and J gave up 6 bases, with 16 bases separating them. The CDR3 DNA sequence: TGTGCCAGCCAGACCCGGGACTCCCCCGGGGAGCTGTTTTTT. It yields the protein CASQTRDSPGELFF.

This clone was seen only a few times. The rearrangement joins TRBV10-3 to TRBJ2-1, with D possibly being TRBD2 (7 bases). The V gene lost 7 bases and the J gene lost 9 bases, with 13 bases spanning the gap. The CDR3 covers 12 residues. In germline, CDR1 is ENHRY, CDR2 SYGVKD. CDR3 sequence (DNA): TGTGCCATCACTGGGGGGGCGGGTGAGCAGTTCTTC. Translated: CAITGGAGEQFF.

The rearrangement joins TRBV13 to TRBJ1-4; D may be TRBD1 (5 bases). The length of the CDR3 is 15 residues. Germline assignment: CDR1 PRHDT and CDR2 FYEKMQ (reference sequence). V lost 5 bases and J lost 5, with 15 bases in between. CDR3 residues: CASSLSRQSNEKLFF. CDR3 sequence (DNA): TGTGCCAGCAGCCTATCAAGACAGAGCAATGAAAAACTGTTTTTT.

This clone was picked up one time. The rearrangement links TRBV25-1 to TRBJ1-4, with 10 bases identical to TRBD1. In germline, CDR1 is MGHDK, CDR2 SYGVNS. The V and J ends lost 0 bases and 8 bases, in that order; junction bases with no gene match: 6. The CDR3 extends over 16 amino acids. The DNA for the CDR3 is TGTGCCAGCAGTGAATACGGGACAGGGGAACCCGAAAAACTGTTTTTT. Protein product: CASSEYGTGEPEKLFF. Using reference TRBV25-1 and TRBJ1-4 for the parts outside the CDR3, the full variable domain is EADIYQTPRYLVIGTGKKITLECSQTMGHDKMYWYQQDPGMELHLIHYSYGVNSTEKGDLSSESTVSRIRTEHFPLTLESARPSHTSQYLCASSEYGTGEPEKLFFGSGTQLSVL.

Concerning this clone itself: An end of the junction differs from the germline gene, which may be a read error. The V gene is TRBV9, the J gene TRBJ2-7, with a possible D match to TRBD2 (6 bases). The V gene's germline CDR1 is SGDLS and CDR2 YYNGEE. The CDR3 runs to 14 residues. DNA for the CDR3: TGTGCCAGCAGCGTAGGGGGGGACTCCAACGAGCAGTACTTC. Its translation: CASSVGGDSNEQYF.

This clone was recorded once. The V and J genes are TRBV6-5 and TRBJ2-3, with D perhaps matching TRBD1 (6 bases). The germline CDR1 and CDR2 sequences are MNHEY and SVGAGI. V was clipped by 6 bases and J by 6 bases, with 16 bases between them. CDR3 size: 14 residues. CDR3 coding DNA: TGTGCCAGCAGACTCGGGACAATACATGATACGCAGTATTTT. Residues: CASRLGTIHDTQYF.

The rearrangement joins TRBV14 to TRBJ2-1, with D uncertain. Germline assignment: CDR1 SGHDN and CDR2 FVKESK. The CDR3 length is 18 residues. Trimming took off 1 base at V and 0 bases at J, with 16 bases between the two ends. This chain's CDR3 is CASSQVVQALPSYNEQFF. CDR3 sequence (DNA): TGTGCCAGCAGCCAAGTAGTCCAAGCACTTCCCTCCTACAATGAGCAGTTCTTC.

The chain carries TRBV28 and TRBJ1-4, with D perhaps TRBD1 (5 bases). Germline CDR1 is MDHEN and CDR2 is SYDVKM. Trimming shortened V by 11 bases and J by 10 bases, and 17 bases separated the two germline ends. CDR3 length: 12 residues. The CDR3 DNA reads TGTGCCCACCTGGGTTGGGACGGAAAACTGTTTTTT. This gives the protein CAHLGWDGKLFF.

V and J are TRBV9 and TRBJ1-2, with a weak D call TRBD1 (5 bases). Trimming pared 4 bases from V and 4 bases from J, leaving 11 bases between. CDR1 is SGDLS, CDR2 YYNGEE, per germline. This CDR3 has 13 residues. The CDR3 DNA reads as TGTGCCAGCAGCCACTCCAGGGCCTATGGCTACACCTTC. This codes for CASSHSRAYGYTF.

This clone has more than one count but fewer than ten. The chain carries TRBV5-1 and TRBJ1-5, with TRBD1 identical over 8 bases. Trimming took 4 bases from V and 8 from J; bases not matched to a gene: 8. Germline CDR1 is SGHRS and CDR2 is YFSETQ. CDR3 length equals 14 residues. This CDR3 reads CASSPGQGREPQHF. The CDR3 DNA sequence: TGCGCCAGCAGCCCAGGACAGGGCCGTGAGCCCCAGCATTTT.

The gene calls are TRBV6-1 and TRBJ1-5; D remains ambiguous. Trimming pared 2 bases from V and 4 bases from J, leaving 9 bases between. Germline CDR1 MNHNS, CDR2 SASEGT. This CDR3 region has 14 residues. CDR3 amino acids: CASSEMAGNQPQHF. DNA for the CDR3: TGTGCCAGCAGTGAAATGGCGGGGAATCAGCCCCAGCATTTT.